The 14 T cell receptor beta chains reported below all come from one sample, sequenced in a study of a mutant IDH1 vaccine in newly diagnosed glioma. Their antigens are not known. Described time point: week 47, end of study. The study gave 300 ug of mutant IDH1 20-mer peptide per vaccine dose, with topical imiquimod. Profiled with immunoSEQ multiplex PCR; TCRdb holds only in-frame clones, not every one. Of 25,000 to 35,000 clones listed, roughly 80% are singletons. The starting material was PBMCs, obtained from a glioma patient whose treatment included an IDH1 peptide vaccine. The source of these receptors is a man younger than 40 with glioma.

The chain has TRBV15 and TRBJ2-1, with D perhaps given as TRBD1 or TRBD2 (5 bases each). Trimming took off 9 bases at V and 5 bases at J, with 17 bases between the two ends. Looked up from germline, CDR1 is LNHNV and CDR2 is YYDKDF (reference sequence). The CDR3 loop spans 14 amino acids. CDR3 region: CATMRWGSNNEQFF. CDR3 DNA sequence: TGTGCCACGATGAGGTGGGGGTCCAACAATGAGCAGTTCTTC.

V and J are TRBV7-3 and TRBJ2-3; TRBD2 matches at 12 bases. In germline, CDR1 is SGHTA, CDR2 FQGTGA. With V trimmed by 4 bases and J by 1 base, 3 bases remained unmatched. The length of the CDR3 is 16 residues. In DNA form, the CDR3 reads TGTGCCAGCAGCTCTAGGACTAGCGGGGGCACAGATACGCAGTATTTT. It specifies CASSSRTSGGTDTQYF.

This clone was counted between two and nine times. This chain joins TRBV7-2 and TRBJ2-7; D unresolved. The CDR3 is made up of 15 amino acids. CDR1 is SGHTA, CDR2 FQGNSA, per germline. V shed 0 bases and J shed 2 bases, with 11 bases lying between them. CDR3: CASSLATTLTYEQYF. In nucleotides, the CDR3 is TGTGCCAGCAGCTTAGCCACGACGTTAACCTACGAGCAGTACTTC.

The chain is built from TRBV6-4 and TRBJ1-1; perhaps TRBD1 as D (6 bases). The length of the CDR3 is 15 residues. Trimming removed 0 bases from V and 4 bases from J, with 12 bases in between. Germline CDR1 is MRHNA and CDR2 is SNTAGT. The CDR3 protein is CASSDSSGAGTEAFF. DNA of the CDR3: TGTGCCAGCAGTGACTCATCGGGGGCCGGCACTGAAGCTTTCTTT.

The J gene is TRBJ1-1, the V gene TRBV7-9, with D possibly TRBD1 on 6 matching bases. V lost 5 bases and J 5 bases, leaving 12 bases between the germline ends. Germline-derived CDR1 and CDR2 are SEHNR and FQNEAQ (reference sequence). The CDR3 spans 13 residues. As DNA, the CDR3 is TGTGCCAGCAGCCCGGGGGGGCGAACTGAAGCTTTCTTT. This encodes CASSPGGRTEAFF.

This sequence joins TRBV6-1 and TRBJ2-1, with 7 bases identical to TRBD1. The CDR3 is 15 amino acids. Germline V gene sequence: CDR1 MNHNS, CDR2 SASEGT. V shed 3 bases, J shed 4 bases, and the junction held 6 bases outside the gene matches. CDR3 residues: CASSEGQYPYNEQFF. The CDR3 bases are TGTGCCAGCAGTGAGGGACAGTACCCTTACAATGAGCAGTTCTTC.

The chain links TRBV27 to TRBJ2-3; D is undetermined. Germline assignment: CDR1 MNHEY and CDR2 SMNVEV (reference sequence). This CDR3 is 13 amino acids long. V lost 6 bases, J lost 0 bases, and 7 bases lay in between. The CDR3 here is CASRETSTDTQYF. The CDR3, as DNA: TGTGCCAGCAGGGAGACAAGCACAGATACGCAGTATTTT.

The V call is TRBV13, the J call TRBJ2-1; possibly TRBD1 for D (6 bases). V lost 5 bases, J lost 2 bases, and 13 bases lay in between. Germline V gives CDR1 PRHDT, CDR2 FYEKMQ (reference sequence). The CDR3 totals 15 residues. The CDR3 DNA reads as TGTGCCAGCAGCCTACGACAGGTACCCTACAATGAGCAGTTCTTC. Translation: CASSLRQVPYNEQFF.

This clone appeared once. V usage is TRBV18 and J usage is TRBJ2-5; 11 bases are a match to TRBD2. Germline CDR1 reads KGHSH; CDR2 reads LQKENI. The length of the CDR3 is 14 residues. Losses at the gene ends were 2 bases for V and 5 bases for J; bases not matched to a gene: 1. The CDR3 nucleotides are TGTGCCAGCTCACCATCTAGCGGGGGGGAGACCCAGTACTTC. Its protein is CASSPSSGGETQYF.

As DNA, the CDR3 is TGTGCCAGTAGTACACCGACAGCCGGGACTAACTATGGCTACACCTTC. This encodes CASSTPTAGTNYGYTF. The chain has TRBV19 and TRBJ1-2, with D tentatively TRBD1 (5 bases). Trimming cost V 4 bases and J 0 bases, with 15 bases left between them. The CDR3 spans 16 residues. Germline CDR1 LNHDA, CDR2 SQIVND (reference sequence).

The rearrangement joins TRBV30 to TRBJ1-5; no reliable D call. Per the germline V gene, CDR1 is GTSNPN and CDR2 is SVGIG (reference sequence). Trimming removed 0 bases at V and 0 bases at J, with 12 bases between. CDR3 length: 16 amino acids. The CDR3 DNA sequence: TGTGCCTGGAGTGTACCCCAGGTTCCTAGCAATCAGCCCCAGCATTTT. Residues: CAWSVPQVPSNQPQHF. The full variable domain, with the rest looked up from reference TRBV30 and TRBJ1-5, is SQTIHQWPATLVQPVGSPLSLECTVEGTSNPNLYWYRQAAGRGLQLLFYSVGIGQISSEVPQNLSASRPQDRQFILSSKKLLLSDSGFYLCAWSVPQVPSNQPQHFGDGTRLSIL.

This clone has a single count. The CDR3 DNA is TGTGCCAGCAGCTTAGTGGACAGGGGCGAAGCTTTCTTT. Amino acid sequence: CASSLVDRGEAFF. This sequence joins TRBV7-2 and TRBJ1-1, with 9 bases fitting TRBD1. The germline V gene has CDR1 SGHTA and CDR2 FQGNSA. The CDR3 is 13 residues long. J gave up 8 bases and V 1 base, and 2 bases lay outside the gene matches.

The CDR3 DNA is TGCAGCGTAGGGGGTCTCATGAACACTGAAGCTTTCTTT. Translated, it gives CSVGGLMNTEAFF. The chain employs TRBV29-1 and TRBJ1-1, with D possibly matching TRBD1 (6 bases). CDR1 and CDR2 (germline): SQVTM, ANQGSEA. Deletions cut 6 bases from V and 0 bases from J, with 11 bases between. The CDR3 spans 13 residues.

This chain joins TRBV25-1 and TRBJ2-2; D uncertain. CDR1 and CDR2 (germline): MGHDK, SYGVNS. V was trimmed by 6 bases and J by 3 bases, leaving 5 bases between them. The CDR3 totals 12 residues. The CDR3 reads CASRVYTGELFF. The CDR3 DNA is TGTGCCAGCAGGGTTTACACCGGGGAGCTGTTTTTT.